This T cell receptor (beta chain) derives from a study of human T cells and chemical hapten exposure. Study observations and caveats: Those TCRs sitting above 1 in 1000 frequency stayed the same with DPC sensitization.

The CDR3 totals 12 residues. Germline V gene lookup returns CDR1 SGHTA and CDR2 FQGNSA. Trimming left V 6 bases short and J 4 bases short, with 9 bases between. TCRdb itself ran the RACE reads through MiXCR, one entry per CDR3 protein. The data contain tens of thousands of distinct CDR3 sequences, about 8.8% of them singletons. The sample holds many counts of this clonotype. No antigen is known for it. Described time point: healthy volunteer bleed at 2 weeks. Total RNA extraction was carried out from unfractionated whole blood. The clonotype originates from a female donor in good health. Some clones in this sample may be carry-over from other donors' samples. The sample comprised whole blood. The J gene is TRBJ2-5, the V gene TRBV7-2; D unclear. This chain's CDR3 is CASSREVETQYF. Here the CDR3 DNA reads TGTGCCAGCAGTAGAGAGGTAGAGACCCAGTACTTC.